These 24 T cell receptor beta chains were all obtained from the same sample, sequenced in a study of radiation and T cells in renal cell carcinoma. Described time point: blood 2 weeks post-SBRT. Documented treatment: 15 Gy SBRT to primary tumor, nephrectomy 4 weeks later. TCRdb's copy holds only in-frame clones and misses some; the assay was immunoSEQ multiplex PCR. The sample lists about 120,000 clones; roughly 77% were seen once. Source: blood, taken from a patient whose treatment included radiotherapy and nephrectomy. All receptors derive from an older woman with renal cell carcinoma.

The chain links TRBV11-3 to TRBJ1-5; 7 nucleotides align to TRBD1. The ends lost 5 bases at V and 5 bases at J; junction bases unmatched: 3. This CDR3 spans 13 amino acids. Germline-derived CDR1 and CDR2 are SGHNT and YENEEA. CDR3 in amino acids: CASSKDRDQPQHF. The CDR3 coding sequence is TGTGCCAGCAGCAAAGACAGGGATCAGCCCCAGCATTTT.

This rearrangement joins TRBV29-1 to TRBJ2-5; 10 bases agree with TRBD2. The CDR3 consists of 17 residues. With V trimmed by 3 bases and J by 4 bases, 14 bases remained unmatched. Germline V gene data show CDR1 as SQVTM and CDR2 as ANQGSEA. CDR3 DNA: TGCAGCGTTGATGGTGGACTAGCGGCAAAGAAAAGAGAGACCCAGTACTTC. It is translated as CSVDGGLAAKKRETQYF.

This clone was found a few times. The CDR3 DNA reads TGTGCCAGCAGCTTGAGGGCAGGGGGCGAGCAGTACTTC. This gives the protein CASSLRAGGEQYF. J is TRBJ2-7 and V is TRBV5-6, with 7 bases identical to TRBD1. The CDR3 contains 13 residues. In germline, CDR1 is SGHDT, CDR2 YYEEEE. The V and J ends lost 1 base and 6 bases, in that order; junction bases with no gene match: 4.

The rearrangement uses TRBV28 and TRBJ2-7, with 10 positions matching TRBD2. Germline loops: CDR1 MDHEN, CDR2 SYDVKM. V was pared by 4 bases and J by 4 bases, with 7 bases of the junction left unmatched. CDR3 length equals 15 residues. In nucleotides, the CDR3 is TGTGCCAGCAGTTCGCCGGGACTAGCGTCGTACGAGCAGTACTTC. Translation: CASSSPGLASYEQYF.

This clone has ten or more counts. The CDR3 sequence is CASSPTPNTGELFF. The CDR3 nucleotides are TGTGCCAGTAGTCCCACACCGAACACCGGGGAGCTGTTTTTT. The chain recombines TRBV19 with TRBJ2-2; D unclear. Germline V CDR1 and CDR2: LNHDA, SQIVND (reference sequence). The CDR3 runs to 14 residues. V lost 5 bases, J lost 0 bases, and 7 bases lay in between.

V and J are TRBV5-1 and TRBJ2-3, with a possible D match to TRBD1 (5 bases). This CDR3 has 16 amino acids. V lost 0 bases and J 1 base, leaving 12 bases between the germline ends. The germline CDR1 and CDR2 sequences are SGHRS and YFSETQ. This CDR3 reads CASSLGQGIGTDTQYF. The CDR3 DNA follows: TGCGCCAGCAGCTTGGGGCAGGGCATAGGCACAGATACGCAGTATTTT.

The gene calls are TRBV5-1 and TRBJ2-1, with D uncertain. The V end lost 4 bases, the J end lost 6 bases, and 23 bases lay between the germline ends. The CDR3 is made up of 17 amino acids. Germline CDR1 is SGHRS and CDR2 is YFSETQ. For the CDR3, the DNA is TGCGCCAGCAGCACTCGACCCAGCATCGGTTCGGTCAATGAGCAGTTCTTC. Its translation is CASSTRPSIGSVNEQFF.

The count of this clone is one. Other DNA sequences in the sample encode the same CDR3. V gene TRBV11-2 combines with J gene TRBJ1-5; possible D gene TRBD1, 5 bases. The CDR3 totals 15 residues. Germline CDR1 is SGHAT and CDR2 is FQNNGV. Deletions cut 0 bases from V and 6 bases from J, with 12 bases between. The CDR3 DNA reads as TGTGCCAGCAGCTTAGATACAGGCGGGGGTCAGCCCCAGCATTTT. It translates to CASSLDTGGGQPQHF.

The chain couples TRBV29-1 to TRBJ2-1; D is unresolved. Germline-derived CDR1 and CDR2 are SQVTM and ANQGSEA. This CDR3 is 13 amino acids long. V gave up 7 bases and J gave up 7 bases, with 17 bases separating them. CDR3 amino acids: CSGDSDGENEQFF. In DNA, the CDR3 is TGCAGCGGGGATTCGGATGGAGAGAATGAGCAGTTCTTC.

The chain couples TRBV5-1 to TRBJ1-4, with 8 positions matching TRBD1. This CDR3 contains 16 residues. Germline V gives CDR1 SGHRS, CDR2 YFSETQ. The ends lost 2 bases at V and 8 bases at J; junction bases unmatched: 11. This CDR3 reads CASSFSGGQGREKLFF. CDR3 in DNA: TGCGCCAGCAGCTTTTCTGGCGGACAGGGTAGGGAAAAACTGTTTTTT.

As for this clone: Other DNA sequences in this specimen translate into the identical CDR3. This chain's CDR3 is CATSRRDRGRETQYF. The CDR3 DNA reads TGTGCCACCAGCAGAAGGGACAGGGGACGAGAGACCCAGTACTTC. V gene TRBV15 combines with J gene TRBJ2-5; TRBD1 matches at 10 bases. With V trimmed by 2 bases and J by 4 bases, 4 bases remained unmatched. The CDR3 length is 15 residues. CDR1 LNHNV and CDR2 YYDKDF come from the germline V gene (reference sequence).

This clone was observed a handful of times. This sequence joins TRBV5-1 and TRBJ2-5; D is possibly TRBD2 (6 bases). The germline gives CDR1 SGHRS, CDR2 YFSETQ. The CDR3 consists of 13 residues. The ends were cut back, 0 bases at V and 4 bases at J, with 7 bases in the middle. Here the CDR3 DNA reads TGCGCCAGCAGCTTGGCCGGGGGAGAGACCCAGTACTTC. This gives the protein CASSLAGGETQYF.

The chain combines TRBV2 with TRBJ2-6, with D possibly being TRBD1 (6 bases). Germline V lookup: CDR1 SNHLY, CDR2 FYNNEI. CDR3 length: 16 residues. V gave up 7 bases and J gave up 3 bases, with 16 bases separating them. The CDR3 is CASILGADFGANVLTF. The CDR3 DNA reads TGTGCCAGCATCCTGGGGGCGGACTTTGGGGCCAACGTCCTGACTTTC.

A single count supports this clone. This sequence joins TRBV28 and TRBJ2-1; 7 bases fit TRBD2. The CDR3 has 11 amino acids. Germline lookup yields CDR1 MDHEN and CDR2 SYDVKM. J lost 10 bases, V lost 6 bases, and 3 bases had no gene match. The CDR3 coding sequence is TGTGCCAGCAGAAAACTAGCGGAGCAGTTCTTC. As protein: CASRKLAEQFF.

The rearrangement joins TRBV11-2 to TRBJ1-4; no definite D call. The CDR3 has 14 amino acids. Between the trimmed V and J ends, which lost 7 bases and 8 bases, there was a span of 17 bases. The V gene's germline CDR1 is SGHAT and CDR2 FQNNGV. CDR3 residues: CASTRRLGSEKLFF. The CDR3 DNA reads TGTGCCAGCACGCGTAGATTGGGGAGCGAAAAACTGTTTTTT.

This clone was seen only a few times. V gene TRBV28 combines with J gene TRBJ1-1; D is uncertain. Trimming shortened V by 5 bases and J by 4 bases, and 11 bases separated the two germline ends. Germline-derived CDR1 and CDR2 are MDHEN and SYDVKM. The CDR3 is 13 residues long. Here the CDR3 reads CASSKGGSTEAFF. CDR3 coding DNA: TGTGCCAGCAGTAAGGGAGGAAGCACTGAAGCTTTCTTT.

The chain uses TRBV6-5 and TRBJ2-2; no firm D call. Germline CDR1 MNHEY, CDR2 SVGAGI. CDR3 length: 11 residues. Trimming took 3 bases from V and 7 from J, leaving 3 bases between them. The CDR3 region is CASSYDGELFF. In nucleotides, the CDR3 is TGTGCCAGCAGTTATGACGGGGAGCTGTTTTTT.

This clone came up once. The CDR3 DNA reads TGTGCCAGCAGTCTCCGCCGGGACAGGGGGATCTACGAGCAGTACTTC. It encodes CASSLRRDRGIYEQYF. The J gene is TRBJ2-7, the V gene TRBV27, with 11 bases that match TRBD1. Germline V gene sequence: CDR1 MNHEY, CDR2 SMNVEV (reference sequence). The CDR3 totals 16 residues. Trimming cost V 5 bases and J 3 bases; bases outside gene matches: 9.

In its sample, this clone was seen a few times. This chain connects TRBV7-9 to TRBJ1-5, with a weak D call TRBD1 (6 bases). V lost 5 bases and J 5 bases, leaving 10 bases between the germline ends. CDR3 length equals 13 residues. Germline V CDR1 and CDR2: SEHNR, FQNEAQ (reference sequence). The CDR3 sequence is CASSPDSHQPQHF. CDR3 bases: TGTGCCAGCAGCCCGGACAGCCATCAGCCCCAGCATTTT.

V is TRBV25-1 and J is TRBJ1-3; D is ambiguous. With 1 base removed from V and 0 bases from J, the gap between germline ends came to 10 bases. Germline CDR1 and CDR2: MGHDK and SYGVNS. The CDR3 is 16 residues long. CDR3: CASSELSAVSGNTIYF. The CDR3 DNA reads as TGTGCCAGCAGTGAATTATCGGCGGTCTCTGGAAACACCATATATTTT. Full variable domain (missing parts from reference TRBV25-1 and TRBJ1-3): EADIYQTPRYLVIGTGKKITLECSQTMGHDKMYWYQQDPGMELHLIHYSYGVNSTEKGDLSSESTVSRIRTEHFPLTLESARPSHTSQYLCASSELSAVSGNTIYFGEGSWLTVV.

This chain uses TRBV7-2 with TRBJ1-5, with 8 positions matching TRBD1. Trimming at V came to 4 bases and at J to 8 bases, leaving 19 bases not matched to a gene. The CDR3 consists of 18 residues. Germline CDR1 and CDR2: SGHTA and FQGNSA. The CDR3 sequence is CASSSEPPGAGGLKPQHF. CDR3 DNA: TGTGCCAGCAGCTCCGAACCCCCCGGCGCAGGGGGCTTGAAGCCCCAGCATTTT.

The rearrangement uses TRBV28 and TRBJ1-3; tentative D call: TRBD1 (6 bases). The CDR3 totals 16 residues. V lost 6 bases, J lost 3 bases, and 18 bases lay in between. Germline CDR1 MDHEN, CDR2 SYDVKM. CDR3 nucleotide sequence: TGTGCCAGCAGCCTATCGCGGGGGGCGATTGGAAACACCATATATTTT. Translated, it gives CASSLSRGAIGNTIYF.

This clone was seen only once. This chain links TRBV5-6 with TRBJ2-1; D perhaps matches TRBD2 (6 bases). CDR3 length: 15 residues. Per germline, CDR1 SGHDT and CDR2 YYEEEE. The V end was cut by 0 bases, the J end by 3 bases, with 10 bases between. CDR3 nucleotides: TGTGCCAGCAGCTTGGGACTAGAGATCTACAATGAGCAGTTCTTC. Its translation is CASSLGLEIYNEQFF.

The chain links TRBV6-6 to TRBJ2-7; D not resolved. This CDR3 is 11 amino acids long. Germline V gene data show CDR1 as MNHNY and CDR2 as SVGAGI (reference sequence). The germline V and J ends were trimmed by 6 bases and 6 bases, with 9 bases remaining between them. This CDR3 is CASRAASEQYF. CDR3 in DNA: TGTGCCAGCAGGGCGGCTAGCGAGCAGTACTTC.